The source of this T cell receptor (beta chain) is a study of a mutant IDH1 vaccine in newly diagnosed glioma. The overall study: Beginning 4-6 weeks after radiotherapy alone, or with temozolomide cycles, vaccination took place. Visits designated V12 and V13 were conducted at weeks 35 and 47, respectively.

Method: immunoSEQ multiplex PCR; TCRdb's copy keeps in-frame clones and lacks some. In the table there are about 56,000 clones, around 83% of which are singletons. The germline V gene has CDR1 LGHNA and CDR2 YSLEER. Trimming cost V 0 bases and J 0 bases; bases outside gene matches: 10. This CDR3 region has 18 residues. About this clone itself: Its target is unknown.

Time point reported: week 47, end of study. It was 300 ug of mutant IDH1 20-mer peptide that made up each vaccine dose, given with topical imiquimod. The chain combines TRBV4-3 with TRBJ1-1; 7 bases agree with TRBD1. The TCR originated in a woman aged 45-59 years with glioma. This specimen consisted of PBMCs, obtained from a glioma patient whose treatment included an IDH1 peptide vaccine. The CDR3 DNA sequence: TGCGCCAGCAGCCAAGATAGACAGGGCTTCGGTCTGAACACTGAAGCTTTCTTT. It codes for CASSQDRQGFGLNTEAFF.